The T cell receptor beta chain under discussion was sequenced for a study of blood T cell repertoires in COVID-19. On the study more broadly: Acute-phase and convalescent COVID-19 samples originated in the United States, Italy and Spain.

This CDR3 comprises 16 residues. V trimming: 3 bases; J trimming: 9 bases; junction bases outside the gene matches: 15. Per germline, CDR1 SGHDT and CDR2 YYEEEE. The protocol was immunoSEQ multiplex PCR, while the TCRdb copy is restricted to in-frame clones and leaves out a portion. The table includes about 300,000 clones, roughly nine tenths detected once. The sequence was collected from a young woman who had recovered from COVID-19. The chain recombines TRBV5-6 with TRBJ1-3, with 7 bases aligning to TRBD1. Sample: PBMCs or T cells enriched from blood (not recorded which). CDR3 in DNA: TGTGCCAGCAGCTCTCGCCTGAGACAGGGCCGGGCCACCATATATTTT. Residues: CASSSRLRQGRATIYF. The full variable domain, completed using reference TRBV5-6 and TRBJ1-3, is DAGVTQSPTHLIKTRGQQVTLRCSPKSGHDTVSWYQQALGQGPQFIFQYYEEEERQRGNFPDRFSGHQFPNYSSELNVNALLLGDSALYLCASSSRLRQGRATIYFGEGSWLTVV.